Shown below are 10 T cell receptor beta chains from a single sample sequenced in a study of CD8+ T cells in alopecia areata. The authors extracted RNA and reverse transcribed it into cDNA as the sequencing template. TCRdb keeps only in-frame clones here, not all; method: immunoSEQ multiplex PCR. The table has 150,000 to 200,000 clones, about three fifths seen once. The treatment is: oral pan-JAK inhibitor, 5-10 mg twice daily. Specimen: CD4+ T cells sorted from blood, collected at approximately week 60, from a patient treated with tofacitinib. The receptors were gathered from a human donor with alopecia areata.

The V gene is TRBV18, the J gene TRBJ2-5; D gene ambiguous. Looked up from germline, CDR1 is KGHSH and CDR2 is LQKENI. This CDR3 region has 12 residues. The V end lost 4 bases, the J end lost 3 bases, and 6 bases lay between the germline ends. The CDR3 protein is CASSRREETQYF. CDR3 DNA sequence: TGTGCCAGCTCACGTCGAGAAGAGACCCAGTACTTC.

V is TRBV15 and J is TRBJ2-5; D gene unclear. Germline CDR1 is LNHNV and CDR2 is YYDKDF (reference sequence). The CDR3 totals 13 residues. V was cut by 0 bases and J by 1 base, with 3 bases left in between. CDR3 DNA sequence: TGTGCCACCAGCAGAGACACCCAAGAGACCCAGTACTTC. Translated: CATSRDTQETQYF.

The V call is TRBV29-1, the J call TRBJ2-7; no firm D call. V shed 4 bases and J shed 4 bases, with 14 bases lying between them. Looked up from germline, CDR1 is SQVTM and CDR2 is ANQGSEA. This CDR3 has 13 amino acids. This CDR3 is CSVAGRYRYEQYF. The CDR3 coding sequence is TGCAGCGTTGCTGGCCGGTATCGATACGAGCAGTACTTC.

This clone turned up a few times. The chain carries TRBV6-5 and TRBJ2-6; D unclear. The CDR3 loop spans 13 amino acids. Germline V lookup: CDR1 MNHEY, CDR2 SVGAGI. V lost 7 bases and J 2 bases, leaving 6 bases between the germline ends. CDR3: CASKFPGANVLTF. CDR3 DNA sequence: TGTGCCAGCAAGTTCCCTGGGGCCAACGTCCTGACTTTC.

About this clone: Without the conserved terminal phenylalanine or tryptophan, this CDR3 likely stems from a read error. The chain couples TRBV29-1 to TRBJ1-1; the D gene is possibly TRBD1 (5 bases). Germline loops: CDR1 SQVTM, CDR2 ANQGSEA. The V end was cut by 1 base, the J end by 0 bases, with 12 bases between. This CDR3 spans 15 amino acids. The CDR3: CSVEGGRTLNTEAFC. In DNA form, the CDR3 reads TGCAGCGTTGAAGGGGGCAGGACCCTGAACACTGAAGCTTTCTGT.

The chain recombines TRBV10-2 with TRBJ2-5; D is perhaps TRBD1 or TRBD2 (6 bases each). The CDR3 spans 14 residues. Germline values: CDR1 WSHSY, CDR2 SAAADI. Trimming pared 0 bases from V and 6 bases from J, leaving 11 bases between. The CDR3 region is CASSESGGRKTQYF. In nucleotides, the CDR3 is TGCGCCAGCAGTGAGTCGGGGGGCCGGAAGACCCAGTACTTC.

This clone came up once. This rearrangement joins TRBV11-3 to TRBJ2-1; tentatively, D is TRBD1 (5 bases). This CDR3 is built from 11 residues. Trimming removed 3 bases at V and 10 bases at J, with 7 bases between. CDR1 is SGHNT, CDR2 YENEEA, per germline. The CDR3 DNA sequence: TGTGCCAGCAGCTTGAGGACAGAGCAGTTCTTC. It is translated as CASSLRTEQFF.

The CDR3 DNA reads TGTGCCTGGAGTGGGCCTTGGTGGACAGCTAATGAAAAACTGTTTTTT. It encodes CAWSGPWWTANEKLFF. This chain links TRBV30 with TRBJ1-4; a weak D match, TRBD1 (6 bases). Germline V gives CDR1 GTSNPN, CDR2 SVGIG (reference sequence). The CDR3 runs to 16 residues. V was pared by 1 base and J by 3 bases, with 15 bases between.

This clone was detected many times. The chain uses TRBV6-6 and TRBJ1-5; D ambiguous. The CDR3 spans 14 residues. CDR1 and CDR2 from the germline V gene are MNHNY and SVGAGI (reference sequence). The V and J ends lost 6 bases and 0 bases respectively, with 9 bases between them. The CDR3 loop is CASRKLDSNQPQHF. DNA of the CDR3: TGTGCCAGCAGGAAACTAGATAGCAATCAGCCCCAGCATTTT.

The V gene is TRBV29-1, the J gene TRBJ2-1; 10 bases agree with TRBD2. Trimming removed 6 bases from V and 4 bases from J; junction bases left unmatched: 6. This CDR3 has 14 amino acids. Germline-derived CDR1 and CDR2 are SQVTM and ANQGSEA. The CDR3 DNA sequence: TGCAGCGTCCTCGGACTAGCGGCTTACAATGAGCAGTTCTTC. It codes for CSVLGLAAYNEQFF.